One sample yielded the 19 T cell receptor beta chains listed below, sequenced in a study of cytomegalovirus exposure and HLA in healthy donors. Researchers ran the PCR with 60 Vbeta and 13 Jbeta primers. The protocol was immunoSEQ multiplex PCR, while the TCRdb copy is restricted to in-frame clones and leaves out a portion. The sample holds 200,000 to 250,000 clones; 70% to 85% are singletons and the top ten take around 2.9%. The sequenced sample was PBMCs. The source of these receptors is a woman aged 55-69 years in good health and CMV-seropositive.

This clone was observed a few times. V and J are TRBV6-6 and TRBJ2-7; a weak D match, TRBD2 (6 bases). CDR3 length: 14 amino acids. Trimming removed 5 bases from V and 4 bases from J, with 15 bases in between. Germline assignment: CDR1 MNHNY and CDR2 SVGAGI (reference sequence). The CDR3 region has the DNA TGTGCCAGCAGTCCCAGGGACTCAAGATACGAGCAGTACTTC. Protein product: CASSPRDSRYEQYF.

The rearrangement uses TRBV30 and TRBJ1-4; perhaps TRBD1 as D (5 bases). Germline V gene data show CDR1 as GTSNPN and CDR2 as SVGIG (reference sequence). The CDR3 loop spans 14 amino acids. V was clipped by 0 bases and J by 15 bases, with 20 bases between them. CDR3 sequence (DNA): TGTGCCTGGAGTGTAGGGCAGGGCCTGAGTAAAGTGTTTTTT. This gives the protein CAWSVGQGLSKVFF.

CDR3 in DNA: TGTGCCAGCAGCTCGCTAGCGGGAGAAGGCTACGAGCAGTACTTC. This sequence encodes CASSSLAGEGYEQYF. The chain recombines TRBV11-2 with TRBJ2-7, with TRBD2 identical over 10 bases. CDR3 size: 15 residues. Germline V gene sequence: CDR1 SGHAT, CDR2 FQNNGV. The trim removed 4 bases at V and 3 bases at J, leaving 6 bases unmatched.

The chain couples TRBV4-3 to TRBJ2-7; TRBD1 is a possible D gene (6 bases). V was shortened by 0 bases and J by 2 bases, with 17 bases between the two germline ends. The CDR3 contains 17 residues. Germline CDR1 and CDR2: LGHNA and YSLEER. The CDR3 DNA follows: TGCGCCAGCAGCCAAGATCTTCAGACAGGATCTCCCTACGAGCAGTACTTC. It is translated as CASSQDLQTGSPYEQYF.

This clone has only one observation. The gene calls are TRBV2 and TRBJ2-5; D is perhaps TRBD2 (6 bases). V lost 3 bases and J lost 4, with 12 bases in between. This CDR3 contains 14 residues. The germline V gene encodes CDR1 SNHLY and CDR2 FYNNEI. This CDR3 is CASSDRRGPETQYF. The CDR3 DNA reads TGTGCCAGCAGTGATCGGAGGGGTCCAGAGACCCAGTACTTC.

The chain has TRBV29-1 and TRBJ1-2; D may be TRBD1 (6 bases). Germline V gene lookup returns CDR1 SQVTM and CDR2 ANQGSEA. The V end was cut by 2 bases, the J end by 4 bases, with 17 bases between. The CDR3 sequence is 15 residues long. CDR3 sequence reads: CSVEKGQGSAYGYTF. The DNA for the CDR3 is TGCAGCGTTGAAAAGGGGCAGGGGTCGGCCTATGGCTACACCTTC.

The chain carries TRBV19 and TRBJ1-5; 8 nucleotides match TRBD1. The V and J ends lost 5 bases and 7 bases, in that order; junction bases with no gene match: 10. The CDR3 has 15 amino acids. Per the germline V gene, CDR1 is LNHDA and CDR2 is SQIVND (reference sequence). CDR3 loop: CASSLAPRGRQPQHF. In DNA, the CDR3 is TGTGCCAGTAGTCTAGCCCCCAGGGGGCGGCAGCCCCAGCATTTT.

The CDR3: CASSFYLRTVARADTEAFF. The CDR3, as DNA: TGCGCCAGCAGCTTTTACTTGAGGACAGTGGCGCGGGCGGACACTGAAGCTTTCTTT. The V call is TRBV5-1, the J call TRBJ1-1; perhaps TRBD1 as D (6 bases). Germline loops: CDR1 SGHRS, CDR2 YFSETQ. This CDR3 has 19 amino acids. V was shortened by 2 bases and J by 3 bases, with 26 bases between the two germline ends.

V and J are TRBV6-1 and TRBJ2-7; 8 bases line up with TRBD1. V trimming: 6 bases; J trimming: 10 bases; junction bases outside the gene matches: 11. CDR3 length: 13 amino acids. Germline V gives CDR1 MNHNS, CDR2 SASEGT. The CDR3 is CASSAQDRDQQYF. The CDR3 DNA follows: TGTGCCAGCAGCGCCCAGGACAGGGACCAACAGTACTTC.

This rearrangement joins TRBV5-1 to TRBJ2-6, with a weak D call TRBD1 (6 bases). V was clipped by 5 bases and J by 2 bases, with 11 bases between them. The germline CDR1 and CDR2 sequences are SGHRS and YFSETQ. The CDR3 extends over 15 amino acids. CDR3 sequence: CASRRAGAGANVLTF. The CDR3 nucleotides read TGCGCCAGCAGGAGAGCAGGGGCTGGGGCCAACGTCCTGACTTTC. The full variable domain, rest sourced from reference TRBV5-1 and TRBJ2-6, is KAGVTQTPRYLIKTRGQQVTLSCSPISGHRSVSWYQQTPGQGLQFLFEYFSETQRNKGNFPGRFSGRQFSNSRSEMNVSTLELGDSALYLCASRRAGAGANVLTFGAGSRLTVL.

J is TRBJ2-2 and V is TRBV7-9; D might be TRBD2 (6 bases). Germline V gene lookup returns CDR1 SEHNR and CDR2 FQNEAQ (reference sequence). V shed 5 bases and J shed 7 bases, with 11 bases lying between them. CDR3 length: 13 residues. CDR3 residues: CASSPRGSGELFF. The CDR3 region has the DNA TGTGCCAGCAGCCCCCGGGGGAGCGGGGAGCTGTTTTTT.

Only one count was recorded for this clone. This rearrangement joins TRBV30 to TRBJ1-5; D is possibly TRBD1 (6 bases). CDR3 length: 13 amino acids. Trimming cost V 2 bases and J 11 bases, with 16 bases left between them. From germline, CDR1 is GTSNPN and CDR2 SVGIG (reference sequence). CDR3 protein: CAWSPGGQVAQHF. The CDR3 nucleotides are TGTGCCTGGAGTCCCGGGGGGCAAGTGGCCCAGCATTTT.

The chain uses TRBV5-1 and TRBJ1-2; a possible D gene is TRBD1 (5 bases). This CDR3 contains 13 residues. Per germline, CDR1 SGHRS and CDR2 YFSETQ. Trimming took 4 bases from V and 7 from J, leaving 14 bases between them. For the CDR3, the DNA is TGCGCCAGCAGCCATACGGGACTGCGTGGCTACACCTTC. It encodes CASSHTGLRGYTF.

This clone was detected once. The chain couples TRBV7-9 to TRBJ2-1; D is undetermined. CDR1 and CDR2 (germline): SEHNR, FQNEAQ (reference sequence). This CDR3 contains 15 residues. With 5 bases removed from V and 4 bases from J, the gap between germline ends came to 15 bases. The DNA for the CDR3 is TGTGCCAGCAGCCCCGGTCAATATTCTTACAATGAGCAGTTCTTC. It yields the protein CASSPGQYSYNEQFF.

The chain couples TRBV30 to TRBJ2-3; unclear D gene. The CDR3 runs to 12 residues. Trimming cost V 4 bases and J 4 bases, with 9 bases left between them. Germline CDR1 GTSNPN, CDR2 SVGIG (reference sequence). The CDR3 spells CAWKQNADTQYF. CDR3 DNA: TGTGCCTGGAAACAGAACGCAGATACGCAGTATTTT.

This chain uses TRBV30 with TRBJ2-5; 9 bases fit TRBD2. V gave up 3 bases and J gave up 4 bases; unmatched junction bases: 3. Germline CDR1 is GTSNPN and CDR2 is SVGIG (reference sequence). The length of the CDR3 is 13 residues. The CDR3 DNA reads TGTGCCTGGAGCCGGACTAGCGCAGAGACCCAGTACTTC. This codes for CAWSRTSAETQYF.

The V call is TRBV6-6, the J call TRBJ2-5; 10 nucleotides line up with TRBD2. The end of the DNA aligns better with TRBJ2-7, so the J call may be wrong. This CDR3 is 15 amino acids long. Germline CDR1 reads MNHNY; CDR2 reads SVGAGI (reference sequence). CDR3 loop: CASSYSRLAGYEQYF. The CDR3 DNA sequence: TGTGCCAGCAGTTACTCGAGACTAGCGGGCTACGAGCAGTACTTC.

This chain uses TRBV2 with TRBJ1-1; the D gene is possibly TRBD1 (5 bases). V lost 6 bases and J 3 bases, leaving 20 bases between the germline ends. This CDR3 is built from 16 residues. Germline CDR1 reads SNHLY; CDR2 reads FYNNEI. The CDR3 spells CASRAEAGIYDTEAFF. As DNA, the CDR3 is TGTGCCAGCAGGGCCGAAGCAGGGATTTACGACACTGAAGCTTTCTTT.

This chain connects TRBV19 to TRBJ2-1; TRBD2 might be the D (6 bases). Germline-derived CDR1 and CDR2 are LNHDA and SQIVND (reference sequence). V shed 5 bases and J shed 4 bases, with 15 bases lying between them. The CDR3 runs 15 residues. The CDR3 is CASSLQGLPYNEQFF. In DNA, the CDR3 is TGTGCCAGTAGTCTCCAGGGACTCCCGTACAATGAGCAGTTCTTC. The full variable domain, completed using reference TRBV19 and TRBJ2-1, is DGGITQSPKYLFRKEGQNVTLSCEQNLNHDAMYWYRQDPGQGLRLIYYSQIVNDFQKGDIAEGYSVSREKKESFPLTVTSAQKNPTAFYLCASSLQGLPYNEQFFGPGTRLTVL.